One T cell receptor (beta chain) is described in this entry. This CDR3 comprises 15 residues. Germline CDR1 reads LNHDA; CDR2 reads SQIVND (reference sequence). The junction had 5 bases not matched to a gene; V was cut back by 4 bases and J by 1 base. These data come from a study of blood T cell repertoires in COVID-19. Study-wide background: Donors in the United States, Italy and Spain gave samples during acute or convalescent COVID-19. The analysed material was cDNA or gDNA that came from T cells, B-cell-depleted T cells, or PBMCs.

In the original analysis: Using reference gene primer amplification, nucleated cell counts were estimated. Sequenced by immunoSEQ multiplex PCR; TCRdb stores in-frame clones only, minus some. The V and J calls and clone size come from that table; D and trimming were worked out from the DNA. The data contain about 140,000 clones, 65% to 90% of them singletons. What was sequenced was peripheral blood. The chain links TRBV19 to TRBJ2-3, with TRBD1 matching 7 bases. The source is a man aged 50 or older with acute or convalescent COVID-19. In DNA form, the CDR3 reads TGTGCCAGTAGTACGGGACAGCTCCGCACAGATACGCAGTATTTT. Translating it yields CASSTGQLRTDTQYF.